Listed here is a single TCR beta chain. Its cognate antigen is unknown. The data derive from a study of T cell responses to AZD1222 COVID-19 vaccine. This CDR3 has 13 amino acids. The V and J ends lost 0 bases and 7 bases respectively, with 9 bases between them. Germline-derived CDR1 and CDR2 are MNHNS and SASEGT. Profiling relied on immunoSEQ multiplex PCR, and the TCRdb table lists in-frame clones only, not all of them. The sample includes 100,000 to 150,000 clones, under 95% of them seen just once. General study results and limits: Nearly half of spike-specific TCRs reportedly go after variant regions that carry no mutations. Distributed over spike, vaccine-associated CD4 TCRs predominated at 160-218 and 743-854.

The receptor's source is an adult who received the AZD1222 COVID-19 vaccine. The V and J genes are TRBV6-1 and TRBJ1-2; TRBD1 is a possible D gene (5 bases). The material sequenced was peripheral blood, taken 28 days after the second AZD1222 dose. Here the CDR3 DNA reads TGTGCCAGCAGTGAAGCGAACGGGGGTGGCTACACCTTC. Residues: CASSEANGGGYTF.